This T cell receptor (beta chain) was captured in a study of T cell responses to AZD1222 COVID-19 vaccine. Study outcomes and limitations: Donors were mostly white British, more females; clonal diversity possibly underestimated. Reportedly, nearly half the spike-specific TCRs target unmutated variant regions.

In the case of this clone: What it recognizes is unknown.

TCRdb's copy holds only in-frame clones and misses some; the assay was immunoSEQ multiplex PCR. The sample has 100,000 or so clones, roughly 87% seen once. Germline assignment: CDR1 SGHRS and CDR2 YFSETQ. The length of the CDR3 is 16 residues. Deletions cut 0 bases from V and 0 bases from J, with 10 bases between. The sequencing used peripheral blood, collected on day 0 of AZD1222 vaccination. The clonotype comes from an adult in good health. This chain links TRBV5-1 with TRBJ1-3; D perhaps matches TRBD1 (5 bases). Written as DNA, the CDR3 is TGCGCCAGCAGCTTGGGACGGGGCAACTCTGGAAACACCATATATTTT. Protein: CASSLGRGNSGNTIYF.